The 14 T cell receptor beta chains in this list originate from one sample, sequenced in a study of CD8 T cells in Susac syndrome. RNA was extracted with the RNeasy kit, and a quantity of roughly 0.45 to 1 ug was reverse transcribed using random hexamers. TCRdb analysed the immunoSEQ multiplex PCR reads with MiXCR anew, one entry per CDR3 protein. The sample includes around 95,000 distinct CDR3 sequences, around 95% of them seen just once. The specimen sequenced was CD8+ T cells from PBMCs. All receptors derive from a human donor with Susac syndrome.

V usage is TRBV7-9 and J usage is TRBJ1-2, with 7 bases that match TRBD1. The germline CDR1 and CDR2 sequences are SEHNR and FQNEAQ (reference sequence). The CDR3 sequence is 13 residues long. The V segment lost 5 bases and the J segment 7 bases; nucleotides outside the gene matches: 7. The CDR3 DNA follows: TGTGCCAGCAGCCCCGACAGGGTCGCTGGCTACACCTTC. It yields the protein CASSPDRVAGYTF.

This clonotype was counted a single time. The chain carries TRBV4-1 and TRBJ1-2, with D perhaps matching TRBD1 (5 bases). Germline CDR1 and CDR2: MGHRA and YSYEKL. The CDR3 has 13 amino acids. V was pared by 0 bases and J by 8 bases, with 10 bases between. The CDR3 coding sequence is TGCGCCAGCAGCCAAGACAAGGGACTAGGCTACACCTTC. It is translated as CASSQDKGLGYTF.

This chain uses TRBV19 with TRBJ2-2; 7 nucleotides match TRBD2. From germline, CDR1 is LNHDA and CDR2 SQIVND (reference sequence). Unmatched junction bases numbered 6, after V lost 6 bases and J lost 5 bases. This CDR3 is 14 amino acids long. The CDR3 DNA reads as TGTGCCAGTAGGACGTCGGGACTAACCGGGGAGCTGTTTTTT. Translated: CASRTSGLTGELFF.

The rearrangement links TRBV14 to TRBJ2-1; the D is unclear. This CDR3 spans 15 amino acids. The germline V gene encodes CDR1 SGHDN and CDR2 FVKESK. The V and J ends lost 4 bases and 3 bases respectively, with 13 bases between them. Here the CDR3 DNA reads TGTGCCAGCAGCCCGGTCGGCCGACTCTACAATGAGCAGTTCTTC. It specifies CASSPVGRLYNEQFF.

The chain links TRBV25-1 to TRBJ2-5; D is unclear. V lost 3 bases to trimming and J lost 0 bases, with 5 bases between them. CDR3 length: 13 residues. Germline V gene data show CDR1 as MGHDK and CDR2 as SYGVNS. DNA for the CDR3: TGTGCCAGCAGTGACGAGTACCAAGAGACCCAGTACTTC. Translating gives CASSDEYQETQYF.

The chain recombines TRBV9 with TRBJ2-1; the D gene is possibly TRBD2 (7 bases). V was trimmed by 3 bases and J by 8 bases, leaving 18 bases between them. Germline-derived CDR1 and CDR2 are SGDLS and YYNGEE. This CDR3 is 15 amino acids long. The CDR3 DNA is TGTGCCAGCAGCGAGGGGGGGACTTCCCCATATGAGCAGTTCTTC. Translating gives CASSEGGTSPYEQFF. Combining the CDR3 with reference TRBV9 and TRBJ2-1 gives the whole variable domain DSGVTQTPKHLITATGQRVTLRCSPRSGDLSVYWYQQSLDQGLQFLIQYYNGEERAKGNILERFSAQQFPDLHSELNLSSLELGDSALYFCASSEGGTSPYEQFFGPGTRLTVL.

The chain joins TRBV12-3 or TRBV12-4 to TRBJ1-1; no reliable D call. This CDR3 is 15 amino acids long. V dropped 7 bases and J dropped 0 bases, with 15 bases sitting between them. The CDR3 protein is CASTWGGPMNTEAFF. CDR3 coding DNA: TGTGCCAGCACCTGGGGAGGTCCCATGAACACTGAAGCTTTCTTT.

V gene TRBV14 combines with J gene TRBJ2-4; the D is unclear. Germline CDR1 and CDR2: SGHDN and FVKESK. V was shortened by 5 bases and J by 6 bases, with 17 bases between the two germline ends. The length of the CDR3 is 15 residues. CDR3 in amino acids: CASSTRGVGGNIQYF. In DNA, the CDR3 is TGTGCCAGCAGCACAAGAGGTGTGGGCGGAAACATTCAGTACTTC.

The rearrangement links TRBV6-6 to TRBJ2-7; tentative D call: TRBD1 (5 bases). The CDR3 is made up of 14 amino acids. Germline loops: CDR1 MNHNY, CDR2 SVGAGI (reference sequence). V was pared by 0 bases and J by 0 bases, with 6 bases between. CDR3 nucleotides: TGTGCCAGCAGTTACTCGGACAACTCCTACGAGCAGTACTTC. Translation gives CASSYSDNSYEQYF.

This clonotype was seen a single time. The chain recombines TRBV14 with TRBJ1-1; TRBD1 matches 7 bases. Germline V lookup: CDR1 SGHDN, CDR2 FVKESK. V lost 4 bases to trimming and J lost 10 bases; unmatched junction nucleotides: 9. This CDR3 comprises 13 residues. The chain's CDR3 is CASSRRDRGRAFF. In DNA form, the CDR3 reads TGTGCCAGCAGCCGAAGGGACAGAGGTCGAGCTTTCTTT.

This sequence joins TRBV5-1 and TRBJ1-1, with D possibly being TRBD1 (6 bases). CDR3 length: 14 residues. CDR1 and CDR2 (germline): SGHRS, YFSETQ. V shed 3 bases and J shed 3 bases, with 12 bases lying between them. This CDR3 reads CASSSDSLDTEAFF. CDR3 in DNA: TGCGCCAGCAGCTCGGACAGCCTCGACACTGAAGCTTTCTTT.

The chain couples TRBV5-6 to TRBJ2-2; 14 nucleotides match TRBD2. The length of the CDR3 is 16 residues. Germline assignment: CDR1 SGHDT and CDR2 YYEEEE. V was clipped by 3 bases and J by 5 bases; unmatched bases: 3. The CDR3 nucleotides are TGTGCCAGCAGCTCCCGACTAGCGGGAGGGACCGGGGAGCTGTTTTTT. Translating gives CASSSRLAGGTGELFF.

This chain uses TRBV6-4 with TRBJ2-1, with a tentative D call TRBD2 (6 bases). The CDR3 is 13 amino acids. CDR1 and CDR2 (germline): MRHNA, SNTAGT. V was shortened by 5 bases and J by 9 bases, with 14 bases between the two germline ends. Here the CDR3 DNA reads TGTGCCAGCAGTCCGGAGGGGACCGGTGAGCAGTTCTTC. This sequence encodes CASSPEGTGEQFF.

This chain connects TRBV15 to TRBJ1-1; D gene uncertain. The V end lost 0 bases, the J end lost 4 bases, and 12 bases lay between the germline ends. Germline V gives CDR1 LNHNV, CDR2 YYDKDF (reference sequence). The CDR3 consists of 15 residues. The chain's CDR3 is CATSRDRRSSTEAFF. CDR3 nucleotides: TGTGCCACCAGCAGAGATCGAAGGAGCTCCACTGAAGCTTTCTTT.